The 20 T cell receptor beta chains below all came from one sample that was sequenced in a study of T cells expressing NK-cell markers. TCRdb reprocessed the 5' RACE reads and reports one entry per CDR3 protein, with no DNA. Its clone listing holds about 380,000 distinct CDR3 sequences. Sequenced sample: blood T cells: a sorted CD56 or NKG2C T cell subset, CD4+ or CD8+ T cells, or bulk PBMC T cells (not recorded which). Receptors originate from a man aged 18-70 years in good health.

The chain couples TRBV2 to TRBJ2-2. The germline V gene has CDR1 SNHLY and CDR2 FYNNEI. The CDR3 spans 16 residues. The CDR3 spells CASSEAPSSNTGELFF.

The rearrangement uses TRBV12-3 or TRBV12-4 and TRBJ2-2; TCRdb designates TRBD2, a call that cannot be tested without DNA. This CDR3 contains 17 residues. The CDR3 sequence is CASSARGRGARAGELFF.

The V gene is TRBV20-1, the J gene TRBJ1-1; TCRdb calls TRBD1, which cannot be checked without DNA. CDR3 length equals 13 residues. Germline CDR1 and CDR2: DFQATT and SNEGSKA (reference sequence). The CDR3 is CSALAPGALAAFF.

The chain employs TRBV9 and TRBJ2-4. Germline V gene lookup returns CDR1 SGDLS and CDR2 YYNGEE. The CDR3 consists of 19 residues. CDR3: CASSVDRAMSSSAKNIQYF.

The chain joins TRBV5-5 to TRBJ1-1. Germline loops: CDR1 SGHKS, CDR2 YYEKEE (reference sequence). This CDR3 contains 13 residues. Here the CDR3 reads CASSRLEGTEAFF.

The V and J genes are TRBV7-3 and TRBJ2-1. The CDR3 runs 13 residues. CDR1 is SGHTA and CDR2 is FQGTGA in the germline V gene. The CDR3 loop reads CASSYLVRGEQFF. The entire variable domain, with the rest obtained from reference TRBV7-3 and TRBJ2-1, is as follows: GAGVSQTPSNKVTEKGKYVELRCDPISGHTALYWYRQSLGQGPEFLIYFQGTGAADDSGLPNDRFFAVRPEGSVSTLKIQRTERGDSAVYLCASSYLVRGEQFFGPGTRLTVL.

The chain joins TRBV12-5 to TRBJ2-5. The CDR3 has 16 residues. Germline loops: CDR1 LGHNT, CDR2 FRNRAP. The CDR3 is CASGLVLSRDQETQYF.

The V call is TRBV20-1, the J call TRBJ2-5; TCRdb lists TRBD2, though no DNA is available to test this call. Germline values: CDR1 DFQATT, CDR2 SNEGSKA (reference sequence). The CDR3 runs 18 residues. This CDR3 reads CSARGRTSGAVYQETQYF.

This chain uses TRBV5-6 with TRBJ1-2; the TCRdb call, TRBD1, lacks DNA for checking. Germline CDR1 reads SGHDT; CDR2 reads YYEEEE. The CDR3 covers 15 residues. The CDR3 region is CASSTSPGQGSGYTF. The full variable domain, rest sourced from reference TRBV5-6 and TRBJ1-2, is DAGVTQSPTHLIKTRGQQVTLRCSPKSGHDTVSWYQQALGQGPQFIFQYYEEEERQRGNFPDRFSGHQFPNYSSELNVNALLLGDSALYLCASSTSPGQGSGYTFGSGTRLTVV.

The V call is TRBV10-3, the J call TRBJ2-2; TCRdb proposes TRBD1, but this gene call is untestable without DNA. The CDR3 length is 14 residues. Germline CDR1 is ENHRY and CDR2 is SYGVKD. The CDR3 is CAIRGQGVAGELFF.

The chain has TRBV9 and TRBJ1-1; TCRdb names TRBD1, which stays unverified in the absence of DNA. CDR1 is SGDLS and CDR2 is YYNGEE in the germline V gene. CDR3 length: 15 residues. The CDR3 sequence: CASSARGVGDTEAFF.

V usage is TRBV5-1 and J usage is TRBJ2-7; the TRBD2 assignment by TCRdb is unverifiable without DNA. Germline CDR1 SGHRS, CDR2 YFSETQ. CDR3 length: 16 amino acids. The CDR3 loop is CASSPMTSGGTYEQYF.

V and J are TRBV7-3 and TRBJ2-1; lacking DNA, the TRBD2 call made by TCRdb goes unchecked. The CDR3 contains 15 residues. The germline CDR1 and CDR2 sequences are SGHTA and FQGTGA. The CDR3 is CASSLTLASGGEQFF.

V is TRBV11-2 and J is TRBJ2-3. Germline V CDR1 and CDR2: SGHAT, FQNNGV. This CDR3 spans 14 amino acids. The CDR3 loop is CASSLAPSIFTQYF.

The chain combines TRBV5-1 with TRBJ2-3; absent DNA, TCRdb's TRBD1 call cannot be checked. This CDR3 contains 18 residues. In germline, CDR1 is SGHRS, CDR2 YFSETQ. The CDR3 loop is CASSFGAYRQGSTDTQYF.

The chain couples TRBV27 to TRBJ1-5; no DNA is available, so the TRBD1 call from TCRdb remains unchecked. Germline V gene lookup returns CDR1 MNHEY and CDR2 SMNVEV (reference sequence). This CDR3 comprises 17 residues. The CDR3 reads CASSKQGTLYSNQPQHF.

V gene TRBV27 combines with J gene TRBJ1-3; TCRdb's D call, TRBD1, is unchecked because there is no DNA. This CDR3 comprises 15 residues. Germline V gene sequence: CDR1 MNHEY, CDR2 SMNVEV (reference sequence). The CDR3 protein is CASRLTGFSGNTIYF.

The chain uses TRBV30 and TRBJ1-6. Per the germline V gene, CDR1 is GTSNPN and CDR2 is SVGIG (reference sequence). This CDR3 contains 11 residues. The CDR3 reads CAWNGNSPLHF.

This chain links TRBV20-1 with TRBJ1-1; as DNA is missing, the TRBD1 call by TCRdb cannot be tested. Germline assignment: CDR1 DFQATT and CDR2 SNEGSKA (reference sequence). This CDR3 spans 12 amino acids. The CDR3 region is CSASRDSAEAFF.

This chain's CDR3 is CASQQRFNQPQHF. The chain recombines TRBV27 with TRBJ1-5. Germline CDR1 MNHEY, CDR2 SMNVEV (reference sequence). The CDR3 sequence is 13 residues long.